Following are 21 T cell receptor beta chains from one sample sequenced in a study of PD-1 blockade in classical Hodgkin lymphoma. No patient escaped relapse after autologous stem cell transplantation, and brentuximab vedotin exposure varied. Sequencing used immunoSEQ multiplex PCR; TCRdb keeps in-frame clones, though not all of them. The sample lists 47,000 or so clones; around 70% were seen once. The source material was peripheral blood mononuclear cells (PBMCs), sampled at baseline. The origin of the receptors is a human donor with classical Hodgkin lymphoma.

Only a few counts were recorded for this clone. The chain employs TRBV5-6 and TRBJ1-1; perhaps TRBD1 as D (5 bases). The germline gives CDR1 SGHDT, CDR2 YYEEEE. Trimming took off 5 bases at V and 1 base at J, with 15 bases between the two ends. This CDR3 region has 15 residues. CDR3 residues: CASRRSDTPNTEAFF. CDR3 nucleotide sequence: TGTGCCAGCAGGCGCTCGGACACGCCGAACACTGAAGCTTTCTTT.

CDR3 loop: CATRPVAKNIQYF. In DNA form, the CDR3 reads TGTGCCACCCGACCGGTAGCCAAAAACATTCAGTACTTC. The chain joins TRBV6-1 to TRBJ2-4; no definite D call. The CDR3 contains 13 residues. V gave up 10 bases and J gave up 0 bases, with 10 bases separating them. Germline V lookup: CDR1 MNHNS, CDR2 SASEGT.

Here the CDR3 reads CASSPGSYEQYF. In DNA, the CDR3 is TGTGCCAGCAGCCCTGGGTCCTACGAGCAGTACTTC. The J gene is TRBJ2-7, the V gene TRBV28; no firm D call. Between the trimmed V and J ends, which lost 6 bases and 1 base, there was a span of 7 bases. The germline V gene has CDR1 MDHEN and CDR2 SYDVKM. This CDR3 contains 12 residues.

The genes are TRBV6-5 and TRBJ2-3, with D perhaps TRBD2 (7 bases). Germline CDR1 MNHEY, CDR2 SVGAGI. Trimming cost V 5 bases and J 0 bases, with 12 bases left between them. The CDR3 runs 15 residues. CDR3 region: CASSTGRGSTDTQYF. CDR3 DNA sequence: TGTGCCAGCAGTACTGGGAGGGGGAGCACAGATACGCAGTATTTT.

This chain joins TRBV5-1 and TRBJ2-3; D may be TRBD1 or TRBD2 (5 bases each). The CDR3 is 14 amino acids. Looked up from germline, CDR1 is SGHRS and CDR2 is YFSETQ. Trimming took off 4 bases at V and 5 bases at J, with 14 bases between the two ends. This CDR3 reads CASSVTGTGDTQYF. For the CDR3, the DNA is TGCGCCAGCAGCGTTACGGGGACGGGAGATACGCAGTATTTT.

A few counts support this clone. The V gene is TRBV18, the J gene TRBJ2-5, with TRBD2 identical over 7 bases. The germline V gene encodes CDR1 KGHSH and CDR2 LQKENI. The V segment lost 2 bases and the J segment 3 bases; nucleotides outside the gene matches: 6. The CDR3 is 15 amino acids. CDR3 protein: CASSPFAGREETQYF. The DNA of the CDR3 is TGTGCCAGCTCACCATTCGCGGGGAGGGAAGAGACCCAGTACTTC. The full variable domain, with the rest looked up from reference TRBV18 and TRBJ2-5, is NAGVMQNPRHLVRRRGQEARLRCSPMKGHSHVYWYRQLPEEGLKFMVYLQKENIIDESGMPKERFSAEFPKEGPSILRIQQVVRGDSAAYFCASSPFAGREETQYFGPGTRLLVL.

This chain uses TRBV27 with TRBJ2-1; D ambiguous. The germline V gene encodes CDR1 MNHEY and CDR2 SMNVEV (reference sequence). CDR3 length: 14 amino acids. Trimming cost V 0 bases and J 8 bases, with 11 bases left between them. Here the CDR3 reads CASSLSRSSDEQFF. In nucleotides, the CDR3 is TGTGCCAGCAGTTTATCGCGCTCGTCGGATGAGCAGTTCTTC.

This rearrangement joins TRBV6-1 to TRBJ1-3, with D unresolved. The CDR3 covers 17 residues. Germline V CDR1 and CDR2: MNHNS, SASEGT. Trimming took 0 bases from V and 0 from J, leaving 12 bases between them. The CDR3 is CASSEAAYPFSGNTIYF. CDR3 DNA: TGTGCCAGCAGTGAAGCAGCATACCCCTTCTCTGGAAACACCATATATTTT.

The chain uses TRBV5-1 and TRBJ1-1; D not resolved. Germline assignment: CDR1 SGHRS and CDR2 YFSETQ. This CDR3 spans 14 amino acids. The V and J ends lost 0 bases and 4 bases respectively, with 10 bases between them. The CDR3 protein is CASSLEGSGTEAFF. The CDR3 DNA reads TGCGCCAGCAGCTTGGAGGGCAGCGGCACTGAAGCTTTCTTT.

This clone was observed a handful of times. The V gene is TRBV7-6, the J gene TRBJ1-1; D may be TRBD1 (6 bases). The CDR3 totals 14 residues. The V and J ends lost 1 base and 2 bases respectively, with 8 bases between them. Germline values: CDR1 SGHVS, CDR2 FNYEAQ. The CDR3 sequence is CASSLETGNTEAFF. The CDR3 bases are TGTGCCAGCAGCTTAGAGACAGGCAACACTGAAGCTTTCTTT.

Judged by abundance, this clone is medium-sized. The chain employs TRBV9 and TRBJ1-5, with a possible D match to TRBD1 (6 bases). The CDR3 loop spans 14 amino acids. From germline, CDR1 is SGDLS and CDR2 YYNGEE. The V gene lost 4 bases and the J gene lost 8 bases, with 16 bases spanning the gap. This CDR3 reads CASSPGGGGEPQHF. CDR3 nucleotides: TGTGCCAGCAGCCCAGGCGGGGGCGGGGAGCCCCAGCATTTT.

The chain uses TRBV5-4 and TRBJ1-6; D is uncertain. V dropped 7 bases and J dropped 8 bases, with 13 bases sitting between them. CDR3 length equals 13 residues. Per germline, CDR1 SGHNT and CDR2 YYREEE (reference sequence). CDR3 residues: CASGNSNYSPLHF. The CDR3 coding sequence is TGTGCCAGCGGCAATTCAAACTATTCACCCCTCCACTTT.

Remarks on this clone: Other DNA sequences within the sample encode an identical CDR3. The chain has TRBV11-3 and TRBJ1-1, with D maybe TRBD1 (5 bases). This CDR3 has 15 residues. Germline loops: CDR1 SGHNT, CDR2 YENEEA. Trimming took 3 bases from V and 0 from J, leaving 11 bases between them. This CDR3 is CASSLRGSMNTEAFF. The DNA for the CDR3 is TGTGCCAGCAGCTTGCGGGGCAGCATGAACACTGAAGCTTTCTTT.

The V and J genes are TRBV27 and TRBJ1-2; D gene ambiguous. This CDR3 has 13 amino acids. V dropped 3 bases and J dropped 8 bases, with 13 bases sitting between them. Per the germline V gene, CDR1 is MNHEY and CDR2 is SMNVEV (reference sequence). This chain's CDR3 is CASSFARSLGYTF. The CDR3 nucleotides read TGTGCCAGCAGTTTCGCCCGCAGTCTCGGCTACACCTTC.

The rearrangement joins TRBV10-3 to TRBJ2-7; 12 bases map to TRBD2. CDR1 is ENHRY, CDR2 SYGVKD, per germline. The CDR3 is made up of 15 amino acids. The V segment lost 2 bases and the J segment 3 bases; nucleotides outside the gene matches: 2. The CDR3 nucleotides read TGTGCCATCAGTGAGGGACTAGCGGGATACTACGAGCAGTACTTC. Its protein product is CAISEGLAGYYEQYF.

There are a few counts of this clone. This chain uses TRBV5-6 with TRBJ2-7; D gene ambiguous. V was pared by 0 bases and J by 5 bases, with 9 bases between. Per germline, CDR1 SGHDT and CDR2 YYEEEE. The CDR3 totals 13 residues. The CDR3 coding sequence is TGTGCCAGCAGCTTGGCTCAGTGGGACGAGCAGTACTTC. Protein: CASSLAQWDEQYF. Together with reference TRBV5-6 and TRBJ2-7, the CDR3 gives the full variable domain: DAGVTQSPTHLIKTRGQQVTLRCSPKSGHDTVSWYQQALGQGPQFIFQYYEEEERQRGNFPDRFSGHQFPNYSSELNVNALLLGDSALYLCASSLAQWDEQYFGPGTRLTVT.

This clone was seen only once. J is TRBJ1-5 and V is TRBV4-1, with D possibly being TRBD1 (5 bases). Per the germline V gene, CDR1 is MGHRA and CDR2 is YSYEKL. The CDR3 covers 15 residues. Between the trimmed V and J ends, which lost 0 bases and 7 bases, there was a span of 13 bases. DNA of the CDR3: TGCGCCAGCAGCCAAGATCTACAGGCGGGGCAGCCCCAGCATTTT. It yields the protein CASSQDLQAGQPQHF.

This chain joins TRBV6-5 and TRBJ2-2, with 7 bases that match TRBD1. The V and J ends lost 8 bases and 5 bases, in that order; junction bases with no gene match: 8. Germline-derived CDR1 and CDR2 are MNHEY and SVGAGI. The CDR3 spans 14 residues. The CDR3 loop reads CASREAGGTGELFF. In DNA, the CDR3 is TGTGCCAGCCGCGAGGCAGGGGGAACCGGGGAGCTGTTTTTT.

This chain joins TRBV19 and TRBJ2-4; unclear D gene. The germline V and J ends were trimmed by 7 bases and 6 bases, with 13 bases remaining between them. Germline V lookup: CDR1 LNHDA, CDR2 SQIVND (reference sequence). CDR3 length: 13 amino acids. CDR3 DNA sequence: TGTGCCAGTATAGATAGGCCCGGAAACATTCAGTACTTC. Its protein product is CASIDRPGNIQYF. The whole variable domain, filled in from reference TRBV19 and TRBJ2-4, reads DGGITQSPKYLFRKEGQNVTLSCEQNLNHDAMYWYRQDPGQGLRLIYYSQIVNDFQKGDIAEGYSVSREKKESFPLTVTSAQKNPTAFYLCASIDRPGNIQYFGAGTRLSVL.

V and J are TRBV18 and TRBJ2-5, with D hard to call. From germline, CDR1 is KGHSH and CDR2 LQKENI. Trimming took 2 bases from V and 5 from J, leaving 6 bases between them. The CDR3 spans 12 residues. The CDR3 DNA follows: TGTGCCAGCTCACCAGGCCGCGAGACCCAGTACTTC. Translated, it gives CASSPGRETQYF. The variable domain in full, with the rest retrieved from reference TRBV18 and TRBJ2-5, is NAGVMQNPRHLVRRRGQEARLRCSPMKGHSHVYWYRQLPEEGLKFMVYLQKENIIDESGMPKERFSAEFPKEGPSILRIQQVVRGDSAAYFCASSPGRETQYFGPGTRLLVL.

The CDR3 bases are TGTGCCAGCAGTTATGGCGGGGGGAACTACGAGCAGTACTTC. As protein: CASSYGGGNYEQYF. The chain couples TRBV2 to TRBJ2-7; 8 nucleotides line up with TRBD2. The V gene end was trimmed by 5 bases and the J gene end by 3 bases; junction bases not matched to a gene: 6. Looked up from germline, CDR1 is SNHLY and CDR2 is FYNNEI. CDR3 length equals 14 residues. The variable domain in full, with the rest retrieved from reference TRBV2 and TRBJ2-7, is EPEVTQTPSHQVTQMGQEVILRCVPISNHLYFYWYRQILGQKVEFLVSFYNNEISEKSEIFDDQFSVERPDGSNFTLKIRSTKLEDSAMYFCASSYGGGNYEQYFGPGTRLTVT.